This T cell receptor (beta chain) stems from a study of beta chain features in type 1 diabetes. Overall study findings and caveats: Significant though moderate, a shortening of TCRB CDR3s appeared in all four CD4+ subsets of Type 1 diabetes patients. Insertions at VDJ junctions were less frequent in type 1 diabetes patients. These patients also deleted more nucleotides at the same junctions.

Germline V gene lookup returns CDR1 MRHNA and CDR2 SNTAGT. Trimming took off 5 bases at V and 4 bases at J, with 11 bases between the two ends. CDR3 length: 13 amino acids. Every bit of the isolated RNA underwent reverse transcription, so sequencing read expressed TCRB transcripts. Using immunoSEQ multiplex PCR, the repertoire was profiled, and TCRdb retains in-frame clones only, with some absent. The sample records some 160,000 clones, approximately 10% being singletons. Details on this clone: Antigen specificity is unknown.

Source material: central memory CD4+ T cells from blood. The rearrangement uses TRBV6-4 and TRBJ1-1; TRBD1 is a possible D gene (5 bases). The clonotype originates from a woman aged 25 to 45 with type 1 diabetes. The CDR3 sequence is CASSRFGGTEAFF. The CDR3, as DNA: TGTGCCAGCAGTCGGTTCGGGGGCACTGAAGCTTTCTTT.